Presented here are 5 T cell receptor beta chains from one specimen sequenced in a study of T cells in Graves' hyperthyroidism and ophthalmopathy. The TCR beta CDR3 regions underwent amplification using RNA transcripts as the source. In the first-round RT-PCR of the TCR CDR3, the HTBI primer set was used. TCRdb reprocessed the multiplex PCR reads via MiXCR and lists one record per CDR3 protein. This sample has over 200,000 distinct CDR3 sequences; around 20% occur once, and the top ten carry roughly 44%. Sample: blood. These receptors all stem from a man aged 35 to 55 with Graves' hyperthyroidism.

This clonotype was observed a handful of times. A much larger clonotype is one base distant, so this may be a read error. The V and J genes are TRBV27 and TRBJ2-7; 9 nucleotides line up with TRBD1. Trimming removed 8 bases from V and 3 bases from J; junction bases left unmatched: 11. CDR3 length: 15 residues. CDR1 MNHEY and CDR2 SMNVEV come from the germline V gene (reference sequence). The CDR3 here is CASGPGTGLYYEQYF. The CDR3 nucleotides read TGTGCCAGCGGTCCAGGGACAGGGCTATACTACGAGCAGTACTTC.

This clonotype has more than one count but fewer than ten. The CDR3 here is CSARDPQEGGGGADTQYF. CDR3 bases: TGCAGTGCTAGAGATCCGCAAGAAGGGGGCGGAGGTGCAGATACGCAGTATTTT. The V gene is TRBV20-1, the J gene TRBJ2-3; the match to TRBD1 covers 7 bases. J was trimmed by 4 bases and V by 0 bases; bases with no gene match: 16. The CDR3 extends over 18 amino acids. Germline CDR1 reads DFQATT; CDR2 reads SNEGSKA (reference sequence).

This clonotype was seen a handful of times. V and J are TRBV10-3 and TRBJ2-5; a weak D match, TRBD1 (6 bases). The V gene lost 10 bases and the J gene lost 1 base, with 13 bases spanning the gap. There are 13 residues in the CDR3. In germline, CDR1 is ENHRY, CDR2 SYGVKD. CDR3 nucleotides: TGTGCCAGCAAGACAGGTATCCAAGAGACCCAGTACTTC. This gives the protein CASKTGIQETQYF.

There are many counts of this clonotype. The genes are TRBV7-2 and TRBJ2-1; D may be TRBD1 or TRBD2 (5 bases each). CDR3 length: 19 amino acids. Germline V CDR1 and CDR2: SGHTA, FQGNSA. Between the trimmed V and J ends, which lost 5 bases and 2 bases, there was a span of 25 bases. The CDR3 loop reads CASSQRGWVSQNPYNEQFF. The CDR3 DNA sequence: TGTGCCAGCAGCCAGAGGGGATGGGTCAGCCAGAACCCCTACAATGAGCAGTTCTTC.

V usage is TRBV7-2 and J usage is TRBJ2-3; D possibly corresponds to TRBD2 (7 bases). With 5 bases removed from V and 2 bases from J, the gap between germline ends came to 17 bases. CDR1 is SGHTA, CDR2 FQGNSA, per germline. There are 16 residues in the CDR3. CDR3 residues: CASSGGAQDLTDTQYF. CDR3 sequence (DNA): TGTGCCAGCAGCGGGGGGGCCCAGGACCTCACAGATACGCAGTATTTT.